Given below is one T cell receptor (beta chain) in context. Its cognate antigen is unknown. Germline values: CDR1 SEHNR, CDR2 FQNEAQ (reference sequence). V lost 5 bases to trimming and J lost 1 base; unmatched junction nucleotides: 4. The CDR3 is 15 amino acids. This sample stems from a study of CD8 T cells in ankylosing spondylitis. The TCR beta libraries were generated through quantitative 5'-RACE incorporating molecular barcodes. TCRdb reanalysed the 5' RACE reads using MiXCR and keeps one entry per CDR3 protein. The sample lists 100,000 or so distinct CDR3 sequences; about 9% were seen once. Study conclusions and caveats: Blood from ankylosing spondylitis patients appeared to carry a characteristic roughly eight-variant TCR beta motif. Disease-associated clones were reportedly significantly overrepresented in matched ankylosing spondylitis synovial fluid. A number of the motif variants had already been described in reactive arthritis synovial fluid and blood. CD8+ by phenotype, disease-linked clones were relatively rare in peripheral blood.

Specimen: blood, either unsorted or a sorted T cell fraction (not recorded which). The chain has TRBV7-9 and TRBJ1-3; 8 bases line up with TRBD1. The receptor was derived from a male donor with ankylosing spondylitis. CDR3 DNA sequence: TGTGCCAGCAGCGCACGGACAGGGTCTGGAAACACCATATATTTT. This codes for CASSARTGSGNTIYF.